One sample yielded the 26 T cell receptor beta chains listed below, sequenced in a study of shared clonotypes between healthy human individuals. Some clones are missing from TCRdb's copy, which holds only in-frame ones; the method was immunoSEQ multiplex PCR. The sample contains a few million clones, more than 85% of which appear only once. The source material was naive CD4+ T cells from PBMCs. As for subset: CD45RA+ positively selected. Source of these receptors: a man aged 18 to 29 in good health. Some clones in this sample may be carry-over from other donors' samples.

This clone was detected once. The chain couples TRBV5-1 to TRBJ2-7, with a weak D call TRBD1 (6 bases). Germline values: CDR1 SGHRS, CDR2 YFSETQ. The CDR3 sequence is 15 residues long. The V end was cut by 2 bases, the J end by 7 bases, with 19 bases between. The CDR3 DNA reads TGCGCCAGCAGCTTTAAGACAGGATTCTTAGGGGAGCAGTACTTC. This codes for CASSFKTGFLGEQYF. The full variable domain, in which reference TRBV5-1 and TRBJ2-7 provide the parts outside the CDR3, is KAGVTQTPRYLIKTRGQQVTLSCSPISGHRSVSWYQQTPGQGLQFLFEYFSETQRNKGNFPGRFSGRQFSNSRSEMNVSTLELGDSALYLCASSFKTGFLGEQYFGPGTRLTVT.

Remarks on this clone: The same CDR3 can be traced to other DNA sequences in this sample. This chain connects TRBV28 to TRBJ1-1, with a possible D match to TRBD1 (6 bases). The V and J ends lost 6 bases and 0 bases respectively, with 11 bases between them. Germline CDR1 MDHEN, CDR2 SYDVKM. The CDR3 length is 14 residues. CDR3 amino acids: CASRGGTLNTEAFF. CDR3 in DNA: TGTGCCAGCAGAGGGGGGACCCTGAACACTGAAGCTTTCTTT.

The V and J genes are TRBV5-4 and TRBJ2-3, with D unclear. The V gene's germline CDR1 is SGHNT and CDR2 YYREEE (reference sequence). V lost 3 bases to trimming and J lost 1 base, with 12 bases between them. CDR3 size: 15 residues. The CDR3 region is CASSSLVRGTDTQYF. The CDR3 DNA reads TGTGCCAGCAGCTCTTTGGTGAGAGGCACAGATACGCAGTATTTT.

The CDR3 reads CASSVDSVTDTQYF. As DNA, the CDR3 is TGTGCCAGCAGCGTAGATAGCGTCACAGATACGCAGTATTTT. The genes are TRBV9 and TRBJ2-3, with D tentatively TRBD2 (5 bases). V lost 0 bases and J lost 2, with 7 bases in between. The length of the CDR3 is 14 residues. The germline CDR1 and CDR2 sequences are SGDLS and YYNGEE.

The J gene is TRBJ2-1, the V gene TRBV19, with 10 nucleotides matching TRBD2. V was pared by 6 bases and J by 5 bases, with 10 bases of the junction left unmatched. CDR3 length: 16 residues. CDR1 is LNHDA and CDR2 is SQIVND in the germline V gene (reference sequence). In nucleotides, the CDR3 is TGTGCCAGTAGACGTCTAGCGGGAGTATCAGACAATGAGCAGTTCTTC. Translating it yields CASRRLAGVSDNEQFF.

The genes are TRBV6-5 and TRBJ2-1, with no clear D. The length of the CDR3 is 14 residues. Germline V CDR1 and CDR2: MNHEY, SVGAGI. Trimming left V 2 bases short and J 12 bases short, with 17 bases between. CDR3 residues: CASSYGPLTRAQFF. The CDR3 coding sequence is TGTGCCAGCAGTTACGGCCCCCTAACTCGGGCGCAGTTCTTC.

Of note for this clone: Other nucleotide sequences in the sample specify the same CDR3. The chain combines TRBV18 with TRBJ2-5; 10 bases align to TRBD1. Per the germline V gene, CDR1 is KGHSH and CDR2 is LQKENI. With 4 bases clipped from V and 5 bases from J, the junction kept 4 bases outside the gene matches. The CDR3 is 14 amino acids. The CDR3 bases are TGTGCCAGCTCACACGGACAGGGGGGGGAGACCCAGTACTTC. It encodes CASSHGQGGETQYF.

This clone appeared once. DNA of the CDR3: TGTGCCAGCTCACCCACGTCGGCAGGGAGAGAGACCCAGTACTTC. Translated: CASSPTSAGRETQYF. This chain connects TRBV18 to TRBJ2-5; D possibly matches TRBD1 or TRBD2 (5 bases each). Per the germline V gene, CDR1 is KGHSH and CDR2 is LQKENI. Trimming took 3 bases from V and 4 from J, leaving 15 bases between them. The CDR3 sequence is 15 residues long.

The chain joins TRBV28 to TRBJ2-1; D may be TRBD2 (6 bases). CDR3 length: 14 amino acids. CDR1 and CDR2 (germline): MDHEN, SYDVKM. Trimming stripped 5 bases from V and 6 bases from J, with 14 bases between. The CDR3 DNA is TGTGCCAGCAGTGAAACCGGGGGAGGCAATGAGCAGTTCTTC. Translated, it gives CASSETGGGNEQFF. Together with reference TRBV28 and TRBJ2-1, the CDR3 gives the full variable domain: DVKVTQSSRYLVKRTGEKVFLECVQDMDHENMFWYRQDPGLGLRLIYFSYDVKMKEKGDIPEGYSVSREKKERFSLILESASTNQTSMYLCASSETGGGNEQFFGPGTRLTVL.

The V call is TRBV28, the J call TRBJ1-2; D is undetermined. The CDR3 runs 12 residues. Germline V gene lookup returns CDR1 MDHEN and CDR2 SYDVKM. Deletions cut 6 bases from V and 8 bases from J, with 13 bases between. Written as DNA, the CDR3 is TGTGCCAGCAGACTCAACCACGGGGGCTACACCTTC. Its protein is CASRLNHGGYTF.

This clone was counted only a few times. The rearrangement joins TRBV5-1 to TRBJ1-2; D possibly corresponds to TRBD1 (5 bases). The CDR3 has 14 residues. Germline CDR1 is SGHRS and CDR2 is YFSETQ. Trimming cost V 3 bases and J 7 bases, with 16 bases left between them. CDR3 sequence: CASSWLGTSGGYTF. As DNA, the CDR3 is TGCGCCAGCAGCTGGCTCGGGACCTCGGGTGGCTACACCTTC.

This chain links TRBV4-3 with TRBJ1-3; weak D call: TRBD1 (6 bases). Trimming took off 0 bases at V and 4 bases at J, with 10 bases between the two ends. Germline-derived CDR1 and CDR2 are LGHNA and YSLEER. The CDR3 contains 15 residues. This CDR3 is CASSQDSRGGNTIYF. Written as DNA, the CDR3 is TGCGCCAGCAGCCAAGATTCCAGGGGAGGAAACACCATATATTTT.

The rearrangement joins TRBV15 to TRBJ2-3, with TRBD2 matching over 11 bases. CDR1 LNHNV and CDR2 YYDKDF come from the germline V gene (reference sequence). Trimming cost V 8 bases and J 4 bases; bases outside gene matches: 8. CDR3 length equals 15 residues. In nucleotides, the CDR3 is TGTGCCACCGCACTGGGACTAGCGGTCTCAGATACGCAGTATTTT. Translating gives CATALGLAVSDTQYF.

This clone was counted only a few times. The chain combines TRBV25-1 with TRBJ1-1, with a possible D match to TRBD1 (5 bases). Germline V gene lookup returns CDR1 MGHDK and CDR2 SYGVNS. The ends were cut back, 3 bases at V and 0 bases at J, with 11 bases in the middle. CDR3 size: 15 residues. For the CDR3, the DNA is TGTGCCAGCAGTGACCCGACAGAAATGAACACTGAAGCTTTCTTT. Amino acids: CASSDPTEMNTEAFF.

V is TRBV9 and J is TRBJ1-2, with unresolved D. Trimming left V 3 bases short and J 4 bases short, with 13 bases between. From germline, CDR1 is SGDLS and CDR2 YYNGEE. This CDR3 has 14 amino acids. The CDR3 DNA reads as TGTGCCAGCAGCGCCGACCCCCCCAGCTATGGCTACACCTTC. Amino acid sequence: CASSADPPSYGYTF.

The chain uses TRBV6-5 and TRBJ2-5; 8 bases line up with TRBD2. Losses at the gene ends were 8 bases for V and 5 bases for J; bases not matched to a gene: 4. This CDR3 has 12 residues. Germline V lookup: CDR1 MNHEY, CDR2 SVGAGI. The CDR3 sequence is CASSERGETQYF. The CDR3 nucleotides are TGTGCCAGCTCCGAGCGGGGGGAGACCCAGTACTTC.

The rearrangement links TRBV27 to TRBJ2-3; D may be TRBD1 or TRBD2 (5 bases each). Germline V gene lookup returns CDR1 MNHEY and CDR2 SMNVEV (reference sequence). This CDR3 has 17 amino acids. The V and J ends lost 3 bases and 6 bases respectively, with 22 bases between them. CDR3 sequence reads: CASSFTPPGRWGDTQYF. Here the CDR3 DNA reads TGTGCCAGCAGTTTTACTCCACCGGGACGGTGGGGGGATACGCAGTATTTT.

This clone appeared a single time. This sequence joins TRBV29-1 and TRBJ2-2; tentatively, D is TRBD2 (5 bases). The CDR3 is 13 residues long. The V and J ends lost 7 bases and 3 bases respectively, with 12 bases between them. Per the germline V gene, CDR1 is SQVTM and CDR2 is ANQGSEA. The CDR3: CSARRTYTGELFF. The CDR3 bases are TGCAGCGCTCGCCGGACTTACACCGGGGAGCTGTTTTTT.

The chain recombines TRBV5-1 with TRBJ2-7, with 7 nucleotides matching TRBD1. V dropped 4 bases and J dropped 5; count of bases not matched to a gene: 15. This CDR3 region has 16 residues. CDR1 is SGHRS, CDR2 YFSETQ, per germline. This CDR3 reads CASSETTGRISNEQYF. The CDR3 DNA follows: TGCGCCAGCAGCGAGACGACAGGGCGGATAAGTAACGAGCAGTACTTC. Full variable domain (outside the CDR3, taken from reference TRBV5-1 and TRBJ2-7): KAGVTQTPRYLIKTRGQQVTLSCSPISGHRSVSWYQQTPGQGLQFLFEYFSETQRNKGNFPGRFSGRQFSNSRSEMNVSTLELGDSALYLCASSETTGRISNEQYFGPGTRLTVT.

The genes are TRBV7-9 and TRBJ1-4; 7 bases fit TRBD1. J was trimmed by 4 bases and V by 5 bases; bases with no gene match: 10. Germline V gene sequence: CDR1 SEHNR, CDR2 FQNEAQ (reference sequence). The CDR3 runs to 16 residues. This chain's CDR3 is CASSTRDRINNEKLFF. CDR3 sequence (DNA): TGTGCCAGCAGCACCCGGGACAGAATAAATAATGAAAAACTGTTTTTT.

The J gene is TRBJ1-2, the V gene TRBV30; TRBD1 is a possible D gene (6 bases). Germline loops: CDR1 GTSNPN, CDR2 SVGIG (reference sequence). V was trimmed by 5 bases and J by 0 bases, leaving 10 bases between them. The length of the CDR3 is 13 residues. The CDR3 coding sequence is TGTGCCTGGGGACAGAGAGCTAACTATGGCTACACCTTC. Translation: CAWGQRANYGYTF.

The chain couples TRBV5-6 to TRBJ1-1; 7 bases are shared with TRBD1. J lost 5 bases, V lost 2 bases, and 6 bases had no gene match. There are 14 residues in the CDR3. CDR1 and CDR2 (germline): SGHDT, YYEEEE. Written as DNA, the CDR3 is TGTGCCAGCAGCTTAGGGGGCGGTTGGACTGAAGCTTTCTTT. It specifies CASSLGGGWTEAFF.

The genes are TRBV7-2 and TRBJ2-3; TRBD2 might be the D (5 bases). V lost 5 bases to trimming and J lost 15 bases, with 21 bases between them. In germline, CDR1 is SGHTA, CDR2 FQGNSA. The CDR3 totals 13 residues. Here the CDR3 reads CASSPPGLAGNYF. The CDR3 DNA sequence: TGTGCCAGCAGCCCCCCCGGGCTAGCCGGAAATTATTTT.

This chain links TRBV7-8 with TRBJ2-7; TRBD1 is a possible D gene (5 bases). This CDR3 comprises 13 residues. Trimming left V 2 bases short and J 5 bases short, with 10 bases between. Germline V gene lookup returns CDR1 SGHVS and CDR2 FQNEAQ. DNA of the CDR3: TGTGCCAGCAGCTTACGACAGTACGACGAGCAGTACTTC. Amino acids: CASSLRQYDEQYF.

This chain links TRBV5-4 with TRBJ2-7; D not certain. Germline-derived CDR1 and CDR2 are SGHNT and YYREEE (reference sequence). The CDR3 covers 15 residues. Between the trimmed V and J ends, which lost 4 bases and 2 bases, there was a span of 16 bases. The CDR3 coding sequence is TGTGCCAGCAGCACCCCTCTAGATATACCCTACGAGCAGTACTTC. Its protein is CASSTPLDIPYEQYF.

Regarding this clone: In the same sample, other DNA sequences code for this CDR3. The CDR3 is CSVGGRAAETQYF. Here the CDR3 DNA reads TGCAGCGTTGGCGGGAGGGCCGCCGAGACCCAGTACTTC. The chain couples TRBV29-1 to TRBJ2-5, with 9 bases identical to TRBD2. Trimming cost V 4 bases and J 5 bases; bases outside gene matches: 5. Germline values: CDR1 SQVTM, CDR2 ANQGSEA. The CDR3 sequence is 13 residues long.